The next 8 T cell receptor beta chains were all read from a single sample in a study of OX40 agonist ivuxolimab in advanced cancers. TCRdb keeps only in-frame clones here, not all; method: immunoSEQ multiplex PCR. The top ten hold around 0.28% of the sample, which has over 150,000 clones, 90% to 95% seen once. The sequenced sample was CD4+ or CD8+ T cells sorted from blood, obtained in a trial of the OX40 agonist ivuxolimab. These receptors all come from an adult with an advanced solid tumor such as melanoma, head and neck, liver or kidney cancer.

The J gene is TRBJ2-4, the V gene TRBV2; D is unclear. The CDR3 sequence is 15 residues long. CDR1 and CDR2 (germline): SNHLY, FYNNEI. Trimming shortened V by 2 bases and J by 1 base, and 9 bases separated the two germline ends. The CDR3 DNA reads TGTGCCAGCAGTGAATCTCTGGTGGCCAAAAACATTCAGTACTTC. Translated: CASSESLVAKNIQYF.

The chain has TRBV25-1 and TRBJ1-2, with D unresolved. This CDR3 contains 15 residues. Trimming took off 4 bases at V and 8 bases at J, with 20 bases between the two ends. CDR1 MGHDK and CDR2 SYGVNS come from the germline V gene. The CDR3 sequence is CASSGSGRVVGGYTF. CDR3 nucleotide sequence: TGTGCCAGCAGTGGGTCCGGAAGGGTTGTTGGGGGCTACACCTTC.

The chain employs TRBV5-1 and TRBJ2-2; 8 positions match TRBD2. CDR3 length: 15 amino acids. The V segment lost 5 bases and the J segment 3 bases; nucleotides outside the gene matches: 6. Germline V gives CDR1 SGHRS, CDR2 YFSETQ. The CDR3 sequence is CASRGASGHTGELFF. The CDR3 nucleotides read TGCGCCAGCAGGGGGGCTAGCGGGCACACCGGGGAGCTGTTTTTT.

J is TRBJ1-2 and V is TRBV30; tentative D call: TRBD1 (5 bases). The ends were cut back, 1 base at V and 2 bases at J, with 11 bases in the middle. CDR1 is GTSNPN and CDR2 is SVGIG in the germline V gene (reference sequence). This CDR3 contains 14 residues. The CDR3 DNA reads as TGTGCCTGGAGTGGGGGCAGGGCAAACTATGGCTACACCTTC. Protein: CAWSGGRANYGYTF. The complete variable domain, with remaining parts taken from reference TRBV30 and TRBJ1-2, reads SQTIHQWPATLVQPVGSPLSLECTVEGTSNPNLYWYRQAAGRGLQLLFYSVGIGQISSEVPQNLSASRPQDRQFILSSKKLLLSDSGFYLCAWSGGRANYGYTFGSGTRLTVV.

The rearrangement links TRBV6-5 to TRBJ1-2; D unclear. This CDR3 has 13 amino acids. V was shortened by 5 bases and J by 1 base, with 8 bases between the two germline ends. CDR1 and CDR2 (germline): MNHEY, SVGAGI. CDR3 sequence (DNA): TGTGCCAGCAGTCAAAACTTTAACTATGGCTACACCTTC. Its protein is CASSQNFNYGYTF.

V and J are TRBV18 and TRBJ2-2, with 9 bases that match TRBD1. The CDR3 has 15 amino acids. V lost 5 bases, J lost 4 bases, and 5 bases stayed unmatched. Looked up from germline, CDR1 is KGHSH and CDR2 is LQKENI. Written as DNA, the CDR3 is TGTGCCAGCTCAGACCGACAGGGGGGCACCGGGGAGCTGTTTTTT. Protein: CASSDRQGGTGELFF. The full variable domain, its missing parts supplied by reference TRBV18 and TRBJ2-2, is NAGVMQNPRHLVRRRGQEARLRCSPMKGHSHVYWYRQLPEEGLKFMVYLQKENIIDESGMPKERFSAEFPKEGPSILRIQQVVRGDSAAYFCASSDRQGGTGELFFGEGSRLTVL.

V is TRBV4-1 and J is TRBJ2-3; D gene unclear. The V end was cut by 3 bases, the J end by 5 bases, with 12 bases between. Germline loops: CDR1 MGHRA, CDR2 YSYEKL. The CDR3 sequence is 14 residues long. The CDR3 spells CASSQGSNVDTQYF. The CDR3 region has the DNA TGCGCCAGCAGCCAGGGGTCTAATGTAGATACGCAGTATTTT.

The chain uses TRBV21-1 and TRBJ2-7; the table's D call of TRBD1 was not tested on the DNA. TRBV21-1 is a pseudogene. The CDR3 runs to 15 residues. Here the CDR3 reads CASSKAAGELHEQYF. The CDR3 coding sequence is TGTGCCAGCAGCAAAGCCGCAGGGGAGTTGCACGAGCAGTACTTC.